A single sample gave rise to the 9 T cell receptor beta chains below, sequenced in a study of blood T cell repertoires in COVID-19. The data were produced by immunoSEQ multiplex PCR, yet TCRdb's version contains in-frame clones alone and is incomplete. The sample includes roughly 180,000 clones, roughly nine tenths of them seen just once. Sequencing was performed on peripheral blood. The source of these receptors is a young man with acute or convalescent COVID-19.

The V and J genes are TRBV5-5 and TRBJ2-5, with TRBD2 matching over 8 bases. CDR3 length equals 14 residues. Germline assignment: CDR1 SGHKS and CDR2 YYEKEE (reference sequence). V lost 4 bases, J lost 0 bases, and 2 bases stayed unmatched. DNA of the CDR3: TGTGCCAGCAGCCGGACTAGCAACCAAGAGACCCAGTACTTC. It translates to CASSRTSNQETQYF.

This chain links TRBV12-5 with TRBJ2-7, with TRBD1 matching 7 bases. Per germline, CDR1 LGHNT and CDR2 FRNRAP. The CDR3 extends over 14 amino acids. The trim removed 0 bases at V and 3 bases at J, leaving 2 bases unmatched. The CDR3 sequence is CASGLVQGNYEQYF. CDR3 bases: TGTGCTAGTGGTTTGGTACAGGGGAACTACGAGCAGTACTTC.

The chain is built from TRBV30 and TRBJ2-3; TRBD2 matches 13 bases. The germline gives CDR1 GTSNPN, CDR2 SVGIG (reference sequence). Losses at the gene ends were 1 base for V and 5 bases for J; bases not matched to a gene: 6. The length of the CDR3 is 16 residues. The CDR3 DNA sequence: TGTGCCTGGAGTGGTAGCCGGACTAGCGGGGGAGATACGCAGTATTTT. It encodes CAWSGSRTSGGDTQYF. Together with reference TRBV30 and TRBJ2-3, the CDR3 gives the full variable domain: SQTIHQWPATLVQPVGSPLSLECTVEGTSNPNLYWYRQAAGRGLQLLFYSVGIGQISSEVPQNLSASRPQDRQFILSSKKLLLSDSGFYLCAWSGSRTSGGDTQYFGPGTRLTVL.

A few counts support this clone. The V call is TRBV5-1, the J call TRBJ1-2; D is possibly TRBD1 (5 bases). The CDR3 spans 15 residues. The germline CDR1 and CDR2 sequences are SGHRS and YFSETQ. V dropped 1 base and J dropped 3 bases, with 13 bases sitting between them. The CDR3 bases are TGCGCCAGCAGCTTGACAGGCCCCAGTGACTATGGCTACACCTTC. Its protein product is CASSLTGPSDYGYTF. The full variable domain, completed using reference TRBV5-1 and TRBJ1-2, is KAGVTQTPRYLIKTRGQQVTLSCSPISGHRSVSWYQQTPGQGLQFLFEYFSETQRNKGNFPGRFSGRQFSNSRSEMNVSTLELGDSALYLCASSLTGPSDYGYTFGSGTRLTVV.

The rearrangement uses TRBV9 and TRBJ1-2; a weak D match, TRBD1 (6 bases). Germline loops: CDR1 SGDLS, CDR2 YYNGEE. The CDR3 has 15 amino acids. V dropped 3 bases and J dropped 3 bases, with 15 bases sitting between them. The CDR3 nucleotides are TGTGCCAGCAGCGCGAGGGGGGGCGCTGACTATGGCTACACCTTC. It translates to CASSARGGADYGYTF.

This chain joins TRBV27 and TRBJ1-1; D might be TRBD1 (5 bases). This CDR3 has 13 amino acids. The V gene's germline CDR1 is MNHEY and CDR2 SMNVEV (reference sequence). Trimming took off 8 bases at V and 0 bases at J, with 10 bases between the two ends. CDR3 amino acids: CASAQGMNTEAFF. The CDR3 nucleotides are TGTGCCAGCGCCCAGGGAATGAACACTGAAGCTTTCTTT.

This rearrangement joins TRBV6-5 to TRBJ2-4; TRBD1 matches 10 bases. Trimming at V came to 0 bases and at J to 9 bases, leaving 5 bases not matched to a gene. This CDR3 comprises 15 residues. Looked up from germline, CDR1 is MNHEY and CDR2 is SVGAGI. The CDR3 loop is CASSYSPDRGGIQYF. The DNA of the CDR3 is TGTGCCAGCAGTTACTCCCCGGACAGGGGGGGCATTCAGTACTTC.

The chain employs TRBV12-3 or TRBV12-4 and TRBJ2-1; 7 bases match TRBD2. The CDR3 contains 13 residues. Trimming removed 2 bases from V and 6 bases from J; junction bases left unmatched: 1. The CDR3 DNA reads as TGTGCCAGCAGTTTACCGGGGGGCAATGAGCAGTTCTTC. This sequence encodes CASSLPGGNEQFF.

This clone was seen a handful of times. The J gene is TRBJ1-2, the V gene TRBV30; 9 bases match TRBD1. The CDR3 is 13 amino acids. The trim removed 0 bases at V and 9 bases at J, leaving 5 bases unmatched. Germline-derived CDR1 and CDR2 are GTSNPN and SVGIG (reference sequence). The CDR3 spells CAWSVRTGARYTF. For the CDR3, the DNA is TGTGCCTGGAGTGTACGGACAGGGGCTCGCTACACCTTC.